This TCR beta chain originates from a study of T-cell reconstitution after alpha-beta-depleted transplantation in children. This clonotype was detected only a few times. Its antigen is unknown. Unique molecular identifiers were built into the TCRbeta library. TCRdb ran MiXCR on the PCR reads and lists one entry per CDR3 protein. The sample has some 830,000 distinct CDR3 sequences, around 15% seen once. General study points: Some patients' high day-60 TCRbeta diversity was traced to surviving recipient T cells and thymic progenitors.

The V end was cut by 4 bases, the J end by 9 bases, with 14 bases between. The CDR3 loop spans 13 amino acids. Per the germline V gene, CDR1 is SGDLS and CDR2 is YYNGEE. The input for sequencing was PBMCs, mostly from graft donor cells, taken 360 days after TCRalphabeta/CD19-depleted stem cell transplant. This chain links TRBV9 with TRBJ2-1; D is uncertain. The receptor's source is a male patient younger than 18 who had a stem cell transplant for acute lymphoblastic leukemia, so the T cells may come from the graft donor. The CDR3 DNA reads TGTGCCAGCAGCCTAATTCTGGGCGTTGAGCAGTTCTTC. This codes for CASSLILGVEQFF.